What follows is one T cell receptor (beta chain) and its context. The antigen remains undetermined. The data stem from a study of T-cell memory formation after mild COVID-19. Study background: Clusters were largely donor specific.

Study-wide points: Some SARS-CoV-2-responding clones were already detected in memory before infection. Most CD4+ clones that shrank were in CM and EM, while CD8+ ones turned up in EMRA.

TCRdb fed the 5' RACE reads into MiXCR, producing one record per CDR3 protein. Of fewer than 250,000 distinct CDR3 sequences detected, 15% to 19% appear once; the ten largest clones hold 2.1%. The CDR3 spans 15 residues. With 1 base removed from V and 4 bases from J, the gap between germline ends came to 15 bases. From germline, CDR1 is DFQATT and CDR2 SNEGSKA (reference sequence). The TCR comes from an adult woman who had mild COVID-19 (a few samples of this study predate the infection). Cell type and time point are not known. Sequencing was performed on PBMCs or a T cell subset sorted from them (not recorded which). The chain employs TRBV20-1 and TRBJ2-3, with TRBD1 as a possible D gene (5 bases). CDR3 residues: CSARGPNRQSDTQYF. The CDR3 DNA follows: TGCAGTGCTAGAGGGCCTAACAGGCAGTCAGATACGCAGTATTTT.